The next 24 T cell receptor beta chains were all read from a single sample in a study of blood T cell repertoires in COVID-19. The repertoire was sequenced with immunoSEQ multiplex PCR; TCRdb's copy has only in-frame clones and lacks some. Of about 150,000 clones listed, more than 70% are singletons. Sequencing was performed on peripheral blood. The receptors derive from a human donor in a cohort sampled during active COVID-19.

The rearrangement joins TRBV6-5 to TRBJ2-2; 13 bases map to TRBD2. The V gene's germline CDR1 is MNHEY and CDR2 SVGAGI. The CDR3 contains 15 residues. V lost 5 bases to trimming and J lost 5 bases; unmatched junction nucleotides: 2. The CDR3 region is CASSTGLAGTGELFF. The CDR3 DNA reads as TGTGCCAGCAGTACGGGACTAGCGGGAACCGGGGAGCTGTTTTTT.

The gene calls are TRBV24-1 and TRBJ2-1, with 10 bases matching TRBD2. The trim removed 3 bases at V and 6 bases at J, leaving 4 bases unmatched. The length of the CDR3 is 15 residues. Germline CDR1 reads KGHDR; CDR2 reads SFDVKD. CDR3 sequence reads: CATSDPSGGGNEQFF. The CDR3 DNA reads TGTGCCACCAGTGATCCTAGCGGGGGCGGCAATGAGCAGTTCTTC.

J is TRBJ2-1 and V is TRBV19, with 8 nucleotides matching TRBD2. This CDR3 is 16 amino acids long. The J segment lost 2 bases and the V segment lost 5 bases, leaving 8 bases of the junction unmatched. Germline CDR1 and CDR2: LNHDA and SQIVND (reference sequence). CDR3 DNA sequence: TGTGCCAGTAGTCCTCGTAGCGGGGTCCCCTACAATGAGCAGTTCTTC. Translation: CASSPRSGVPYNEQFF.

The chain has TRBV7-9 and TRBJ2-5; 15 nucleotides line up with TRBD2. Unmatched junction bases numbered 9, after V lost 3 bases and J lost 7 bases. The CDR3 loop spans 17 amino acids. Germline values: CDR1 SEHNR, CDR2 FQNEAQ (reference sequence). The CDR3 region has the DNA TGTGCCAGCAGCTTCGACTACGGACTAGCGGGAGGGGGGACCCAGTACTTC. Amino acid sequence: CASSFDYGLAGGGTQYF.

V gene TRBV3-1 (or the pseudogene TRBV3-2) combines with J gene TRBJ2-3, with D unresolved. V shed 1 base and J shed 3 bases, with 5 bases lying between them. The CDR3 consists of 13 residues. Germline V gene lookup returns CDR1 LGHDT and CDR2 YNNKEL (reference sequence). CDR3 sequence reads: CASSQARTDTQYF. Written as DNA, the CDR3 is TGTGCCAGCAGCCAAGCCAGGACAGATACGCAGTATTTT.

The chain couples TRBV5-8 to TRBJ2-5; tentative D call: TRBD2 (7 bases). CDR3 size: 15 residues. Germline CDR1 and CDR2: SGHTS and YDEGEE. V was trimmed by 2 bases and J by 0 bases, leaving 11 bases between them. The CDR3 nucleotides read TGTGCCAGCAGCTTAGGGGGGGCGTACCAAGAGACCCAGTACTTC. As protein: CASSLGGAYQETQYF. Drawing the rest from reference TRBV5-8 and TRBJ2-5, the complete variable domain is EAGVTQSPTHLIKTRGQQATLRCSPISGHTSVYWYQQALGLGLQFLLWYDEGEERNRGNFPPRFSGRQFPNYSSELNVNALELEDSALYLCASSLGGAYQETQYFGPGTRLLVL.

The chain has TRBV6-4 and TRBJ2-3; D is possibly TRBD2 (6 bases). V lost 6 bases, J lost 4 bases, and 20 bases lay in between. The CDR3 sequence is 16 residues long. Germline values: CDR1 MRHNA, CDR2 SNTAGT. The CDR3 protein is CASRLGGLPVPDTQYF. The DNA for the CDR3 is TGTGCCAGCAGGTTGGGGGGACTCCCGGTCCCAGATACGCAGTATTTT.

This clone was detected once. The CDR3 nucleotides read TGTGCCAGCAGCAGACCCGGGATCGAAGTCAATGAGCAGTTCTTC. This translates into CASSRPGIEVNEQFF. This chain connects TRBV6-2 or TRBV6-3 to TRBJ2-1; possible D gene TRBD2, 5 bases. Germline V gene lookup returns CDR1 MNHEY and CDR2 SVGEGT. This CDR3 contains 15 residues. Trimming took 6 bases from V and 6 from J, leaving 18 bases between them.

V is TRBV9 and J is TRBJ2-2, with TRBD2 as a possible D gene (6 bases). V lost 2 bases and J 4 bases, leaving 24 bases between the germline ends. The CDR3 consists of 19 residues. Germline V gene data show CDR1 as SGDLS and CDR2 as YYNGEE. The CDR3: CASSVLPGLPGSSTGELFF. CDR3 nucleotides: TGTGCCAGCAGCGTGCTTCCGGGACTCCCGGGGTCGTCCACCGGGGAGCTGTTTTTT.

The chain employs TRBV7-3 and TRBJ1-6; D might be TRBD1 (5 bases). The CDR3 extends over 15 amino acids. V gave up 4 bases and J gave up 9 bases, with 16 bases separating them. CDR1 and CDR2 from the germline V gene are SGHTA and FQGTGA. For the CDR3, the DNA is TGTGCCAGCAGCTCGGAGAGCAGGGCGAGTTCACCCCTCCACTTT. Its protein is CASSSESRASSPLHF. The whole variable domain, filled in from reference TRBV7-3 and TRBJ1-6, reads GAGVSQTPSNKVTEKGKYVELRCDPISGHTALYWYRQSLGQGPEFLIYFQGTGAADDSGLPNDRFFAVRPEGSVSTLKIQRTERGDSAVYLCASSSESRASSPLHFGNGTRLTVT.

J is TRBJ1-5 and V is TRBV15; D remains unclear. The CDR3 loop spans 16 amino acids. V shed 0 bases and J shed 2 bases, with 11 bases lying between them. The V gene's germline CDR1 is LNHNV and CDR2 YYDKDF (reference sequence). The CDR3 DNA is TGTGCCACCAGCAGAGAAGGAGGGTTGGGCAATCAGCCCCAGCATTTT. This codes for CATSREGGLGNQPQHF.

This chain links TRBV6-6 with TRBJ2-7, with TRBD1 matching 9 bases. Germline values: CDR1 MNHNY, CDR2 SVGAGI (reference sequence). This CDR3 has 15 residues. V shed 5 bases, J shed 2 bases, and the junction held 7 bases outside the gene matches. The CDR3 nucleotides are TGTGCCAGCAGTAAAGGGGACAGGGTGGCCTACGAGCAGTACTTC. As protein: CASSKGDRVAYEQYF.

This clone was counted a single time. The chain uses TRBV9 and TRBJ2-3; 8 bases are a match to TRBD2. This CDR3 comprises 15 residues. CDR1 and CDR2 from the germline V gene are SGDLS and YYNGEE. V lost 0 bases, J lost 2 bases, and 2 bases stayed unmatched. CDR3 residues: CASSVVGLVTDTQYF. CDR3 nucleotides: TGTGCCAGCAGCGTAGTGGGACTAGTCACAGATACGCAGTATTTT.

CDR3 amino acids: CASSPRSNRNTEAFF. CDR3 DNA sequence: TGTGCCAGCTCACCAAGGTCGAACAGGAACACTGAAGCTTTCTTT. The rearrangement uses TRBV18 and TRBJ1-1; no clear D. V was pared by 2 bases and J by 1 base, with 11 bases between. The CDR3 loop spans 15 amino acids. The germline V gene has CDR1 KGHSH and CDR2 LQKENI.

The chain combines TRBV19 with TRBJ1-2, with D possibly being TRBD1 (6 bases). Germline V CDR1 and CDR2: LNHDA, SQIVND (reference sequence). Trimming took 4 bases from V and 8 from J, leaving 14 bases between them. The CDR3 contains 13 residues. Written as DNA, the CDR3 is TGTGCCAGTAGTAGTCAGGGGTCCCGCGGCTACACCTTC. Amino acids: CASSSQGSRGYTF.

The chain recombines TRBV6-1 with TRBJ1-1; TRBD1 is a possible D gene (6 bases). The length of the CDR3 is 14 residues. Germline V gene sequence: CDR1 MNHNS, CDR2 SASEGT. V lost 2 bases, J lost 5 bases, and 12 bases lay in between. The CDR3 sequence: CASSENRGGTEAFF. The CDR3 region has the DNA TGTGCCAGCAGTGAAAATAGGGGGGGTACTGAAGCTTTCTTT.

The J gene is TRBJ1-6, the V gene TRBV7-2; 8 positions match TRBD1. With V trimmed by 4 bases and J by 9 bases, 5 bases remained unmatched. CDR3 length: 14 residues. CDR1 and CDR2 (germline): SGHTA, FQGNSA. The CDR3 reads CASSSDREVSPLHF. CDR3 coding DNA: TGTGCCAGCAGCTCGGACAGGGAGGTTTCACCCCTCCACTTT.

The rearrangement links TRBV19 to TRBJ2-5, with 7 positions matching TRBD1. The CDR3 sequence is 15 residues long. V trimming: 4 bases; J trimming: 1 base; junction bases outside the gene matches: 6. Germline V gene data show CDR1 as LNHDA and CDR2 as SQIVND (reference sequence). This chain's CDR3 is CASSSFNRGQETQYF. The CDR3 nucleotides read TGTGCCAGTAGTAGTTTTAACAGGGGCCAAGAGACCCAGTACTTC.

CDR3 sequence reads: CASSIQAFNYGYTF. The CDR3, as DNA: TGTGCCAGTAGTATACAGGCCTTTAACTATGGCTACACCTTC. The V gene is TRBV19, the J gene TRBJ1-2; D ambiguous. The V end lost 2 bases, the J end lost 1 base, and 8 bases lay between the germline ends. Germline V lookup: CDR1 LNHDA, CDR2 SQIVND (reference sequence). This CDR3 spans 14 amino acids.

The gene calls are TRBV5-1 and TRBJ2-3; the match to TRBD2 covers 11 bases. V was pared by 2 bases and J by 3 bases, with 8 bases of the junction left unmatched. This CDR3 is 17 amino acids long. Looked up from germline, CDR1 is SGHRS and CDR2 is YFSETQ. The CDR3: CASSFYGLAGGTDTQYF. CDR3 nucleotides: TGCGCCAGCAGCTTTTATGGGCTAGCGGGGGGAACAGATACGCAGTATTTT.

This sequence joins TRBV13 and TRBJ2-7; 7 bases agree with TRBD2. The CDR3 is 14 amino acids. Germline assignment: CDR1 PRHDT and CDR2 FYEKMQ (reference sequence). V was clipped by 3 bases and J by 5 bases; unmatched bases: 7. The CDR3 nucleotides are TGTGCCAGCAGCTTGAGAGGGGAGGGCGACGAGCAGTACTTC. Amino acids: CASSLRGEGDEQYF.

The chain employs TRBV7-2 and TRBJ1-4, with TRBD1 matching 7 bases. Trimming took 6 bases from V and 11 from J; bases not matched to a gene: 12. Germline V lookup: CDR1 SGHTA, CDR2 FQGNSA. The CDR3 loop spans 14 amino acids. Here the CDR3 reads CASSLGGQDGKLFF. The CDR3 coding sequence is TGTGCCAGCAGTCTAGGGGGCCAAGACGGGAAACTGTTTTTT.

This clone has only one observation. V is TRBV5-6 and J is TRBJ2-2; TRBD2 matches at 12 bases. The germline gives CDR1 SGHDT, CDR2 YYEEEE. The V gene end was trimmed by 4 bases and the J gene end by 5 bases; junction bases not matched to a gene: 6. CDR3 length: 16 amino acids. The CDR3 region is CASSPETSGGTGELFF. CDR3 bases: TGTGCCAGCAGCCCAGAGACTAGCGGGGGTACCGGGGAGCTGTTTTTT.

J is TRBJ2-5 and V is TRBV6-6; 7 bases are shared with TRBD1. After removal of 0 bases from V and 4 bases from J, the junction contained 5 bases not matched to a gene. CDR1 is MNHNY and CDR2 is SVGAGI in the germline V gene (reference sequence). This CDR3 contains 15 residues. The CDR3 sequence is CASSYSRQGRETQYF. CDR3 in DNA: TGTGCCAGCAGTTACTCCAGACAGGGTAGAGAGACCCAGTACTTC.